This TCR beta chain is from a study of control samples from healthy donors and cancer patients. This table comes from immunoSEQ multiplex PCR, and its TCRdb copy is limited to in-frame clones, with some not included. In the table there are some 130,000 clones, around 90% of which are singletons. The J segment lost 0 bases and the V segment lost 5 bases, leaving 2 bases of the junction unmatched. Germline V gene data show CDR1 as LNHDA and CDR2 as SQIVND (reference sequence). The CDR3 has 15 residues. This sequence was found in a man between 18 and 35 years old in good health. This chain uses TRBV19 with TRBJ1-3; 9 bases are shared with TRBD1. Sequencing input: blood. The CDR3 loop reads CASSGQGNSGNTIYF. The CDR3 DNA follows: TGTGCCAGTAGTGGACAGGGGAACTCTGGAAACACCATATATTTT.